This entry lists 16 T cell receptor beta chains sequenced from one sample in a study of cytomegalovirus exposure and HLA in healthy donors. The PCR used 60 Vbeta and 13 Jbeta primers. The data were produced by immunoSEQ multiplex PCR, yet TCRdb's version contains in-frame clones alone and is incomplete. The sample carries roughly 180,000 clones, roughly four fifths recorded once. Sequences were obtained from PBMCs. The receptors shown here come from a female donor in good health and CMV-seronegative.

J is TRBJ2-5 and V is TRBV7-9, with unresolved D. The CDR3 is 13 residues long. V dropped 5 bases and J dropped 0 bases, with 7 bases sitting between them. Germline V gene data show CDR1 as SEHNR and CDR2 as FQNEAQ (reference sequence). CDR3 nucleotides: TGTGCCAGCAGCCCGACAAACCAAGAGACCCAGTACTTC. As protein: CASSPTNQETQYF.

This clone was observed a handful of times. V is TRBV9 and J is TRBJ1-1; D is undetermined. The germline V and J ends were trimmed by 0 bases and 1 base, with 10 bases remaining between them. In germline, CDR1 is SGDLS, CDR2 YYNGEE. The CDR3 covers 15 residues. In DNA, the CDR3 is TGTGCCAGCAGCGTAGTGAGTCGAGGGAACACTGAAGCTTTCTTT. Protein: CASSVVSRGNTEAFF. Drawing the rest from reference TRBV9 and TRBJ1-1, the complete variable domain is DSGVTQTPKHLITATGQRVTLRCSPRSGDLSVYWYQQSLDQGLQFLIQYYNGEERAKGNILERFSAQQFPDLHSELNLSSLELGDSALYFCASSVVSRGNTEAFFGQGTRLTVV.

The chain couples TRBV6-5 to TRBJ2-7; 8 nucleotides agree with TRBD2. Per the germline V gene, CDR1 is MNHEY and CDR2 is SVGAGI. The CDR3 has 15 residues. V was clipped by 0 bases and J by 7 bases; unmatched bases: 8. This chain's CDR3 is CASSYSGGGPGEQYF. Here the CDR3 DNA reads TGTGCCAGCAGTTACTCTGGCGGGGGGCCGGGTGAGCAGTACTTC.

The rearrangement uses TRBV7-2 and TRBJ1-2, with 9 bases matching TRBD1. The germline V gene has CDR1 SGHTA and CDR2 FQGNSA. The CDR3 length is 14 residues. J lost 8 bases, V lost 6 bases, and 10 bases had no gene match. CDR3 residues: CASSRPGTGPGYTF. CDR3 in DNA: TGTGCCAGCAGTCGCCCCGGGACAGGGCCCGGCTACACCTTC.

This clone was seen a handful of times. This sequence joins TRBV14 and TRBJ2-3; D ambiguous. Trimming stripped 0 bases from V and 10 bases from J, with 11 bases between. Germline V CDR1 and CDR2: SGHDN, FVKESK. This CDR3 comprises 13 residues. As DNA, the CDR3 is TGTGCCAGCAGCCAAGATGTTAGCTATCCGCAGTATTTT. Amino acids: CASSQDVSYPQYF.

The sample holds one count of this clone. This rearrangement joins TRBV6-1 to TRBJ1-4, with D unclear. In germline, CDR1 is MNHNS, CDR2 SASEGT. CDR3 length: 16 amino acids. V lost 1 base and J lost 8, with 17 bases in between. The CDR3 DNA reads TGTGCCAGCAGTGAAGGTGCAGGAGGGATGGGGGAAAAACTGTTTTTT. Its translation is CASSEGAGGMGEKLFF.

A remark on this clone: At one end, the junction sequence differs from germline, possibly due to a read error. V and J are TRBV7-2 and TRBJ2-5; TRBD1 matches 8 bases. This CDR3 spans 15 amino acids. Germline assignment: CDR1 SGHTA and CDR2 FQGNSA. For the CDR3, the DNA is TGTGCCAGCAGCTTAGAGGGGGCACTTGACAGGGGACGGGACTTC. As protein: CASSLEGALDRGRDF.

The chain uses TRBV6-5 and TRBJ2-7; TRBD2 agrees at 7 bases. Germline loops: CDR1 MNHEY, CDR2 SVGAGI. J lost 6 bases, V lost 2 bases, and 4 bases had no gene match. The CDR3 length is 13 residues. The CDR3 loop reads CASSYGRAGEQYF. Here the CDR3 DNA reads TGTGCCAGCAGTTACGGGAGGGCCGGCGAGCAGTACTTC.

This chain's CDR3 is CASSLARSTDTQYF. As DNA, the CDR3 is TGTGCCAGCAGCTTGGCGAGGAGCACAGATACGCAGTATTTT. The chain couples TRBV7-2 to TRBJ2-3, with unresolved D. Trimming stripped 3 bases from V and 0 bases from J, with 7 bases between. Germline loops: CDR1 SGHTA, CDR2 FQGNSA. The CDR3 totals 14 residues.

As for this clone: The germline gene is not matched at one end of the junction; a read error may be the cause. Other DNA sequences in this specimen translate into the identical CDR3. The J gene is TRBJ2-5, the V gene TRBV7-8; possible D gene TRBD2, 5 bases. The CDR3 runs 14 residues. Germline-derived CDR1 and CDR2 are SGHVS and FQNEAQ. CDR3 sequence: CASSLALGGETQYF. As DNA, the CDR3 is TGCGCCAGCAGCTTAGCATTGGGCGGGGAGACCCAGTACTTC.

V is TRBV27 and J is TRBJ2-5; possible D gene TRBD1, 5 bases. V lost 5 bases to trimming and J lost 2 bases, with 9 bases between them. This CDR3 region has 13 residues. The germline CDR1 and CDR2 sequences are MNHEY and SMNVEV (reference sequence). CDR3 residues: CASSPRVQETQYF. CDR3 in DNA: TGTGCCAGCAGTCCCAGGGTTCAAGAGACCCAGTACTTC.

The genes are TRBV1 and TRBJ1-5. TRBV1 represents a pseudogene. The CDR3 length is 13 residues. CDR3 sequence reads: CTTNEADNQPQHF. The CDR3, as DNA: TGCACCACCAACGAGGCAGACAATCAGCCCCAGCATTTT.

The genes are TRBV29-1 and TRBJ2-7; TRBD1 matches at 9 bases. The CDR3 consists of 14 residues. V trimming: 0 bases; J trimming: 4 bases; junction bases outside the gene matches: 4. Germline V gives CDR1 SQVTM, CDR2 ANQGSEA. CDR3 residues: CSVEERDRVYEQYF. CDR3 coding DNA: TGCAGCGTTGAAGAAAGGGACAGGGTGTACGAGCAGTACTTC.

The rearrangement links TRBV9 to TRBJ1-4; D may be TRBD1 (5 bases). Germline lookup yields CDR1 SGDLS and CDR2 YYNGEE. V dropped 3 bases and J dropped 6 bases, with 15 bases sitting between them. The CDR3 is 15 residues long. The CDR3 DNA reads TGTGCCAGCAGCGGGGGGGAGGGAGGGGATGAAAAACTGTTTTTT. Amino acids: CASSGGEGGDEKLFF.

For the CDR3, the DNA is TGTGCCAGCAGCTCCGAGTTTCCTAACACTGAAGCTTTCTTT. This gives the protein CASSSEFPNTEAFF. The J gene is TRBJ1-1, the V gene TRBV11-2; no reliable D call. The CDR3 is 14 residues long. Germline V lookup: CDR1 SGHAT, CDR2 FQNNGV. The germline V and J ends were trimmed by 4 bases and 2 bases, with 11 bases remaining between them.

The genes are TRBV7-9 and TRBJ1-2, with 7 bases fitting TRBD1. The CDR3 is made up of 13 amino acids. V lost 0 bases, J lost 6 bases, and 1 base stayed unmatched. Germline loops: CDR1 SEHNR, CDR2 FQNEAQ (reference sequence). The CDR3 reads CASSLAGTDGYTF. The CDR3 coding sequence is TGTGCCAGCAGCTTAGCGGGGACAGATGGCTACACCTTC.